A single sample is the source of the 31 T cell receptor beta chains below, sequenced in a study of T cell changes during pregnancy in multiple sclerosis. Libraries were prepared by immunoSEQ multiplex PCR; TCRdb keeps only in-frame clonotypes and omits some of them. The sample includes roughly 60,000 clones, 91% of them seen just once. The specimen comprised peripheral blood, sampled before pregnancy. Source of these receptors: a female donor with multiple sclerosis, enrolled in a pregnancy study.

This chain links TRBV2 with TRBJ1-2; D is unresolved. V lost 5 bases, J lost 2 bases, and 15 bases lay in between. This CDR3 has 15 residues. CDR1 SNHLY and CDR2 FYNNEI come from the germline V gene. This CDR3 reads CASSLVSRRNYGYTF. CDR3 nucleotide sequence: TGTGCCAGCAGTCTCGTAAGTAGGAGGAACTATGGCTACACCTTC.

The V and J genes are TRBV7-9 and TRBJ1-2; possibly TRBD1 for D (5 bases). CDR1 and CDR2 (germline): SEHNR, FQNEAQ (reference sequence). Deletions cut 5 bases from V and 8 bases from J, with 21 bases between. CDR3 size: 15 residues. The CDR3, as DNA: TGTGCCAGCAGCCAGTTAGGAGGGGTTTTTCGGGGCTACACCTTC. It yields the protein CASSQLGGVFRGYTF.

This chain uses TRBV19 with TRBJ1-2; 9 bases are shared with TRBD1. Germline CDR1 is LNHDA and CDR2 is SQIVND (reference sequence). The CDR3 is made up of 15 amino acids. V shed 1 base and J 8 bases; nucleotides not matched to a gene: 8. The CDR3 sequence: CASSIGRDRESGYTF. The CDR3 bases are TGTGCCAGTAGTATAGGTCGGGACAGGGAGAGCGGCTACACCTTC.

This clone showed up many times. The chain recombines TRBV6-1 with TRBJ1-1; D is ambiguous. The CDR3 runs to 14 residues. V lost 5 bases and J 3 bases, leaving 13 bases between the germline ends. Per the germline V gene, CDR1 is MNHNS and CDR2 is SASEGT. For the CDR3, the DNA is TGTGCCAGCAGTCGAGTCCCCGTGGACACTGAAGCTTTCTTT. It is translated as CASSRVPVDTEAFF.

The table lists this clone with a count of one. J is TRBJ2-1 and V is TRBV4-3; 8 positions match TRBD1. Germline values: CDR1 LGHNA, CDR2 YSLEER. J lost 5 bases, V lost 0 bases, and 6 bases had no gene match. The CDR3 covers 16 residues. The CDR3 is CASSQDRTGLNNEQFF. The CDR3 DNA sequence: TGCGCCAGCAGCCAAGATAGGACAGGGCTGAACAATGAGCAGTTCTTC.

The chain joins TRBV19 to TRBJ2-7, with a weak D call TRBD1 (5 bases). V lost 2 bases and J 0 bases, leaving 8 bases between the germline ends. Germline V gene data show CDR1 as LNHDA and CDR2 as SQIVND (reference sequence). The CDR3 sequence is 14 residues long. The CDR3 sequence is CASSINQGSYEQYF. The CDR3 DNA reads as TGTGCCAGTAGTATAAATCAGGGCTCCTACGAGCAGTACTTC.

In its sample, this clone was seen once. The rearrangement joins TRBV25-1 to TRBJ2-7; TRBD1 agrees at 11 bases. CDR3 length: 17 residues. The J segment lost 3 bases and the V segment lost 6 bases, leaving 13 bases of the junction unmatched. CDR1 and CDR2 (germline): MGHDK, SYGVNS. CDR3 DNA: TGTGCCAGCAGCGTTGGGGCCGCCGGGACAGGGGGCTACGAGCAGTACTTC. It is translated as CASSVGAAGTGGYEQYF.

CDR3 coding DNA: TGTGCCATCAGTATTGACACGACGAACACTGAAGCTTTCTTT. It translates to CAISIDTTNTEAFF. This chain connects TRBV10-3 to TRBJ1-1, with D unresolved. Per the germline V gene, CDR1 is ENHRY and CDR2 is SYGVKD. V was pared by 5 bases and J by 1 base, with 11 bases between. The CDR3 totals 14 residues.

The chain carries TRBV19 and TRBJ2-1; no clear D. Germline V gives CDR1 LNHDA, CDR2 SQIVND (reference sequence). This CDR3 contains 12 residues. V lost 2 bases, J lost 8 bases, and 7 bases lay in between. The CDR3 protein is CASSIRLDEQFF. The CDR3 coding sequence is TGTGCCAGTAGTATACGACTGGATGAGCAGTTCTTC.

This chain joins TRBV7-9 and TRBJ1-2, with a possible D match to TRBD1 (6 bases). V was pared by 5 bases and J by 9 bases, with 13 bases between. Germline CDR1 and CDR2: SEHNR and FQNEAQ (reference sequence). CDR3 length equals 12 residues. CDR3 loop: CASSIQGGSYTF. DNA for the CDR3: TGTGCCAGCAGCATACAGGGTGGGAGCTACACCTTC.

The chain joins TRBV7-2 to TRBJ1-5; 7 positions match TRBD1. The length of the CDR3 is 13 residues. V was clipped by 8 bases and J by 6 bases; unmatched bases: 7. Germline CDR1 reads SGHTA; CDR2 reads FQGNSA. CDR3 residues: CASLDRDGQPQHF. CDR3 nucleotides: TGTGCCAGCCTTGACAGGGACGGTCAGCCCCAGCATTTT.

The rearrangement joins TRBV19 to TRBJ1-1, with D tentatively TRBD1 (6 bases). Germline assignment: CDR1 LNHDA and CDR2 SQIVND (reference sequence). CDR3 length: 12 residues. Trimming left V 1 base short and J 11 bases short, with 11 bases between. CDR3: CASSIAAGDAFF. Written as DNA, the CDR3 is TGTGCCAGTAGTATAGCCGCAGGGGATGCTTTCTTT.

V and J are TRBV11-2 and TRBJ2-7, with D uncertain. Trimming removed 7 bases from V and 4 bases from J, with 14 bases in between. The CDR3 covers 13 residues. CDR1 is SGHAT and CDR2 is FQNNGV in the germline V gene. CDR3 DNA sequence: TGTGCCAGCACCTCCGTTGGGCTGTACGAGCAGTACTTC. Protein product: CASTSVGLYEQYF.

This chain uses TRBV19 with TRBJ2-1, with TRBD1 matching over 11 bases. Trimming took 2 bases from V and 6 from J; bases not matched to a gene: 6. Germline V gives CDR1 LNHDA, CDR2 SQIVND (reference sequence). CDR3 length: 16 residues. CDR3 protein: CASSIRGTGGTNEQFF. CDR3 in DNA: TGTGCCAGTAGTATACGTGGGACAGGGGGAACCAATGAGCAGTTCTTC. Variable domain in full (rest from reference TRBV19 and TRBJ2-1): DGGITQSPKYLFRKEGQNVTLSCEQNLNHDAMYWYRQDPGQGLRLIYYSQIVNDFQKGDIAEGYSVSREKKESFPLTVTSAQKNPTAFYLCASSIRGTGGTNEQFFGPGTRLTVL.

This chain connects TRBV4-3 to TRBJ1-1; maybe TRBD1 (6 bases). The CDR3 runs to 15 residues. Germline V lookup: CDR1 LGHNA, CDR2 YSLEER. V dropped 1 base and J dropped 6 bases, with 15 bases sitting between them. The CDR3 is CASSQGGTTTSEAFF. The CDR3 DNA reads TGCGCCAGCAGCCAAGGAGGGACAACTACTTCTGAAGCTTTCTTT.

The chain couples TRBV19 to TRBJ1-1; TRBD1 matches at 8 bases. The CDR3 contains 16 residues. CDR1 is LNHDA, CDR2 SQIVND, per germline (reference sequence). V was pared by 5 bases and J by 3 bases, with 11 bases of the junction left unmatched. CDR3 sequence reads: CASSLRGPPADTEAFF. The CDR3 DNA follows: TGTGCCAGTAGTCTCAGGGGGCCCCCCGCTGACACTGAAGCTTTCTTT. The full variable domain, completed using reference TRBV19 and TRBJ1-1, is DGGITQSPKYLFRKEGQNVTLSCEQNLNHDAMYWYRQDPGQGLRLIYYSQIVNDFQKGDIAEGYSVSREKKESFPLTVTSAQKNPTAFYLCASSLRGPPADTEAFFGQGTRLTVV.

The chain carries TRBV4-2 and TRBJ2-3; 11 bases line up with TRBD2. The length of the CDR3 is 17 residues. Looked up from germline, CDR1 is LGHNA and CDR2 is YNFKEQ. The junction had 14 bases not matched to a gene; V was cut back by 7 bases and J by 5 bases. The CDR3 DNA follows: TGTGCCAGCAACCCGCTGGCTAGCGGGGGGTTGGTAGATACGCAGTATTTT. Its translation: CASNPLASGGLVDTQYF.

J is TRBJ1-1 and V is TRBV7-2, with TRBD1 as a possible D gene (6 bases). Germline lookup yields CDR1 SGHTA and CDR2 FQGNSA. V was cut by 5 bases and J by 10 bases, with 14 bases left in between. This CDR3 has 12 residues. Here the CDR3 reads CASSPGHRGAFF. Written as DNA, the CDR3 is TGTGCCAGCAGCCCGGGACACCGTGGAGCTTTCTTT.

The CDR3 DNA is TGTGCCAGCAGTGGAGGACAGGGAGGCAATCAGCCCCAGCATTTT. Protein sequence: CASSGGQGGNQPQHF. The chain carries TRBV6-5 and TRBJ1-5; 8 nucleotides agree with TRBD1. V lost 5 bases to trimming and J lost 2 bases; unmatched junction nucleotides: 5. The CDR3 spans 15 residues. From germline, CDR1 is MNHEY and CDR2 SVGAGI.

The chain recombines TRBV7-2 with TRBJ2-3; TRBD1 matches at 8 bases. The CDR3 has 15 amino acids. The germline gives CDR1 SGHTA, CDR2 FQGNSA. Trimming took 4 bases from V and 2 from J; bases not matched to a gene: 5. The CDR3 loop reads CASSSRTGTTDTQYF. CDR3 nucleotide sequence: TGTGCCAGCAGCTCCCGGACAGGGACCACAGATACGCAGTATTTT.

The chain joins TRBV4-1 to TRBJ1-5, with TRBD1 identical over 8 bases. Germline V lookup: CDR1 MGHRA, CDR2 YSYEKL. The CDR3 consists of 16 residues. Trimming cost V 0 bases and J 11 bases; bases outside gene matches: 12. The CDR3 DNA is TGCGCCAGCAGCCAAGATCCGGGACAGGCCCGGGGGGCCCAGCATTTT. Amino acid sequence: CASSQDPGQARGAQHF.

This rearrangement joins TRBV4-3 to TRBJ1-2; 9 bases map to TRBD1. V lost 1 base to trimming and J lost 2 bases; unmatched junction nucleotides: 8. Germline V gene lookup returns CDR1 LGHNA and CDR2 YSLEER. The CDR3 has 17 residues. The CDR3 coding sequence is TGCGCCAGCAGCCAAGTGTCCTCCGGGACAGGGAACTATGGCTACACCTTC. This sequence encodes CASSQVSSGTGNYGYTF.

V is TRBV6-5 and J is TRBJ1-5, with no clear D. Trimming pared 0 bases from V and 6 bases from J, leaving 12 bases between. The CDR3 runs 15 residues. Germline V gene sequence: CDR1 MNHEY, CDR2 SVGAGI. CDR3 loop: CASSYSGSTSQPQHF. In DNA, the CDR3 is TGTGCCAGCAGTTACTCAGGGAGTACTAGTCAGCCCCAGCATTTT.

The chain recombines TRBV5-1 with TRBJ2-7, with TRBD2 identical over 9 bases. The germline gives CDR1 SGHRS, CDR2 YFSETQ. The CDR3 covers 17 residues. Germline trimming cut 0 bases from V and 3 bases from J; bases unmatched to any gene: 10. CDR3 region: CASSLAGRPSGVYEQYF. CDR3 nucleotide sequence: TGCGCCAGCAGCTTGGCCGGACGACCTAGCGGGGTCTACGAGCAGTACTTC. Drawing the rest from reference TRBV5-1 and TRBJ2-7, the complete variable domain is KAGVTQTPRYLIKTRGQQVTLSCSPISGHRSVSWYQQTPGQGLQFLFEYFSETQRNKGNFPGRFSGRQFSNSRSEMNVSTLELGDSALYLCASSLAGRPSGVYEQYFGPGTRLTVT.

The genes are TRBV7-2 and TRBJ2-1; D may be TRBD2 (7 bases). The CDR3 extends over 17 amino acids. Trimming cost V 2 bases and J 0 bases, with 14 bases left between them. Germline V lookup: CDR1 SGHTA, CDR2 FQGNSA. In DNA, the CDR3 is TGTGCCAGCAGCTTACGCAGTGCGGGGGCCTCCTACAATGAGCAGTTCTTC. Protein sequence: CASSLRSAGASYNEQFF.

This sequence joins TRBV19 and TRBJ2-5; D is possibly TRBD2 (7 bases). Germline values: CDR1 LNHDA, CDR2 SQIVND (reference sequence). This CDR3 comprises 14 residues. V lost 5 bases and J lost 7, with 17 bases in between. CDR3: CASSGTGGVGTQYF. In DNA, the CDR3 is TGTGCCAGTAGTGGTACGGGGGGCGTGGGGACCCAGTACTTC.

The sample holds one count of this clone. V is TRBV13 and J is TRBJ1-4; D ambiguous. This CDR3 comprises 14 residues. Germline CDR1 reads PRHDT; CDR2 reads FYEKMQ (reference sequence). Trimming removed 2 bases at V and 6 bases at J, with 10 bases between. The CDR3 DNA is TGTGCCAGCAGCTTACTACTCGGGGATGAAAAACTGTTTTTT. Translation: CASSLLLGDEKLFF.

V is TRBV30 and J is TRBJ1-1; D perhaps matches TRBD1 (6 bases). The V end lost 3 bases, the J end lost 1 base, and 12 bases lay between the germline ends. Per germline, CDR1 GTSNPN and CDR2 SVGIG (reference sequence). This CDR3 has 14 residues. The DNA for the CDR3 is TGTGCCTGGAGCCAGGGGTCCCCGAACACTGAAGCTTTCTTT. It specifies CAWSQGSPNTEAFF.

The CDR3 spells CSVAAGGRFYEQYF. CDR3 bases: TGCAGCGTTGCGGCGGGGGGGCGATTCTACGAGCAGTACTTC. The chain uses TRBV29-1 and TRBJ2-7; 9 bases fit TRBD2. This CDR3 contains 14 residues. Germline assignment: CDR1 SQVTM and CDR2 ANQGSEA. After removal of 4 bases from V and 3 bases from J, the junction contained 7 bases not matched to a gene.

V is TRBV4-2 and J is TRBJ2-1, with unresolved D. The CDR3 extends over 16 amino acids. The V and J ends lost 6 bases and 0 bases respectively, with 15 bases between them. In germline, CDR1 is LGHNA, CDR2 YNFKEQ. CDR3: CASRGSHSSSYNEQFF. CDR3 in DNA: TGTGCCAGCAGGGGTAGCCACTCCAGCTCCTACAATGAGCAGTTCTTC.

The chain uses TRBV5-5 and TRBJ1-5; 9 bases match TRBD1. Germline loops: CDR1 SGHKS, CDR2 YYEKEE (reference sequence). Germline trimming cut 4 bases from V and 7 bases from J; bases unmatched to any gene: 9. This CDR3 region has 15 residues. The CDR3 nucleotides read TGTGCCAGCAGCCCAGGACAGGGGACGAAGCAGCCCCAGCATTTT. Protein: CASSPGQGTKQPQHF. Using reference TRBV5-5 and TRBJ1-5 for the parts outside the CDR3, the full variable domain is DAGVTQSPTHLIKTRGQQVTLRCSPISGHKSVSWYQQVLGQGPQFIFQYYEKEERGRGNFPDRFSARQFPNYSSELNVNALLLGDSALYLCASSPGQGTKQPQHFGDGTRLSIL.